Each of the 27 T cell receptor beta chains below was sequenced from the same sample in a study of CD8+CD57+ T cells in acquired aplastic anemia. The template for TCR beta VDJ and CDR3 sequence profiling was genomic DNA. MiXCR, run by TCRdb on the reads, gives a single entry per CDR3 protein. The sample lists more than 95,000 distinct CDR3 sequences; about 43% were seen once. Patients sequenced had flow cytometry evidence of CD8+CD57+ cell expansion. Sequencing used sorted CD4+, CD8+, or CD8+CD57+ T cells (not recorded which) from PBMCs. All receptors derive from a human donor with aplastic anemia.

Comments on this clonotype: The junction and the germline gene differ at one end; a read error may be behind it. The rearrangement uses TRBV15 and TRBJ2-7; D is ambiguous. The germline gives CDR1 LNHNV, CDR2 YYDKDF (reference sequence). The CDR3 length is 13 residues. The CDR3 region is CATSSGTSYEQHF. In nucleotides, the CDR3 is TGTGCCACCAGTTCCGGAACGTCCTACGAGCAGCACTTC.

The gene calls are TRBV27 and TRBJ2-2, with a weak D call TRBD1 (6 bases). The V end was cut by 2 bases, the J end by 3 bases, with 10 bases between. This CDR3 has 15 residues. Germline V gene data show CDR1 as MNHEY and CDR2 as SMNVEV (reference sequence). CDR3 nucleotide sequence: TGTGCCAGCAGTTTAGGGACAAGGTACACCGGGGAGCTGTTTTTT. Translation gives CASSLGTRYTGELFF.

As for this clonotype: The missing conserved phenylalanine or tryptophan at the end of this CDR3 makes a read error likely. This sequence joins TRBV7-2 and TRBJ2-7, with D perhaps matching TRBD1 (5 bases). CDR3 length: 15 amino acids. The germline gives CDR1 SGHTA, CDR2 FQGNSA. Trimming took off 5 bases at V and 4 bases at J, with 18 bases between the two ends. The CDR3 here is CASSRLRGAGYEQYS. CDR3 nucleotides: TGTGCCAGCAGCCGACTTAGGGGCGCAGGTTACGAGCAGTACTCC.

This clonotype occurred many times. The chain employs TRBV9 and TRBJ2-1, with D possibly TRBD1 on 5 matching bases. This CDR3 has 14 residues. V lost 2 bases, J lost 7 bases, and 13 bases lay in between. In germline, CDR1 is SGDLS, CDR2 YYNGEE. CDR3 region: CASSVSRVSNEQFF. CDR3 sequence (DNA): TGTGCCAGCAGCGTTTCCAGGGTGAGTAATGAGCAGTTCTTC. The full variable domain, its missing parts supplied by reference TRBV9 and TRBJ2-1, is DSGVTQTPKHLITATGQRVTLRCSPRSGDLSVYWYQQSLDQGLQFLIQYYNGEERAKGNILERFSAQQFPDLHSELNLSSLELGDSALYFCASSVSRVSNEQFFGPGTRLTVL.

The gene calls are TRBV10-3 and TRBJ2-2, with 7 bases that match TRBD1. This CDR3 has 16 amino acids. Unmatched junction bases numbered 5, after V lost 0 bases and J lost 4 bases. The V gene's germline CDR1 is ENHRY and CDR2 SYGVKD. The CDR3 DNA reads TGTGCCATCAGTGAGTCGGGGACAGATACCACCGGGGAGCTGTTTTTT. Its protein is CAISESGTDTTGELFF.

J is TRBJ2-3 and V is TRBV14, with a weak D call TRBD2 (5 bases). The CDR3 loop spans 11 amino acids. V dropped 3 bases and J dropped 10 bases, with 8 bases sitting between them. CDR1 is SGHDN, CDR2 FVKESK, per germline. CDR3 nucleotides: TGTGCCAGCAGCCACCCCGGGGCGCAGTATTTT. Translation: CASSHPGAQYF.

The table lists this clonotype with a few counts. The V and J genes are TRBV20-1 and TRBJ2-7; maybe TRBD2 (5 bases). The CDR3 loop spans 13 amino acids. V dropped 5 bases and J dropped 7 bases, with 18 bases sitting between them. CDR1 and CDR2 (germline): DFQATT, SNEGSKA (reference sequence). The CDR3 nucleotides read TGCAGTGCTGACGGGCCCACCCGGGATGAGCAGTACTTC. Translated, it gives CSADGPTRDEQYF.

This clonotype came up once. A much larger clone lies one base from this, so it may be a read error. This sequence joins TRBV5-1 and TRBJ2-3; 7 positions agree with TRBD1. The trim removed 4 bases at V and 4 bases at J, leaving 15 bases unmatched. CDR1 SGHRS and CDR2 YFSETQ come from the germline V gene. The length of the CDR3 is 17 residues. CDR3 sequence reads: CASSRDPGGQPPDTQYF. CDR3 nucleotides: TGCGCCAGCAGCCGAGATCCTGGGGGACAGCCGCCAGATACGCAGTATTTT.

This chain joins TRBV20-1 and TRBJ2-7, with D unresolved. The CDR3 contains 12 residues. CDR1 and CDR2 (germline): DFQATT, SNEGSKA (reference sequence). The germline V and J ends were trimmed by 3 bases and 4 bases, with 10 bases remaining between them. The CDR3 is CSASELVYEQYF. CDR3 DNA: TGCAGTGCTAGCGAGCTGGTTTACGAGCAGTACTTC.

This clonotype was observed many times. This rearrangement joins TRBV11-2 to TRBJ2-7; 7 bases are a match to TRBD1. CDR1 is SGHAT, CDR2 FQNNGV, per germline. The CDR3 contains 12 residues. With V trimmed by 5 bases and J by 13 bases, 11 bases remained unmatched. The CDR3 loop reads CASSLPGTANYF. The CDR3 DNA reads as TGTGCCAGCAGCCTCCCCGGGACAGCCAACTACTTC.

This clonotype has only one observation. This may be a read error, as it is one base from a much larger clone. V usage is TRBV5-8 and J usage is TRBJ2-7, with 9 nucleotides matching TRBD1. The germline V gene has CDR1 SGHTS and CDR2 YDEGEE. CDR3 length: 15 amino acids. This CDR3 reads CASSLLQGASYERYF. The CDR3 nucleotides are TGTGCCAGCAGCTTACTACAGGGGGCGTCCTACGAGCGGTACTTC.

Ten or more counts support this clonotype. V gene TRBV11-2 combines with J gene TRBJ2-4, with D perhaps matching TRBD1 or TRBD2 (6 bases each). The length of the CDR3 is 15 residues. The V gene's germline CDR1 is SGHAT and CDR2 FQNNGV. Trimming pared 3 bases from V and 1 base from J, leaving 10 bases between. The CDR3 coding sequence is TGTGCCAGCAGCTTTAAGGGGGGCGCCAAAAACATTCAGTACTTC. Translated: CASSFKGGAKNIQYF.

The sample holds one count of this clonotype. The gene calls are TRBV29-1 and TRBJ1-2, with 10 bases that match TRBD1. CDR1 and CDR2 (germline): SQVTM, ANQGSEA. CDR3 length: 12 residues. Unmatched junction bases numbered 5, after V lost 6 bases and J lost 7 bases. DNA for the CDR3: TGCAGCGTCCGACAGGGGGCGGGTGGCTACACCTTC. This codes for CSVRQGAGGYTF.

This clonotype was seen repeatedly, ten times or more. This rearrangement joins TRBV6-1 to TRBJ1-1; 8 bases map to TRBD1. CDR3 length: 16 residues. The V gene end was trimmed by 3 bases and the J gene end by 0 bases; junction bases not matched to a gene: 6. CDR1 and CDR2 from the germline V gene are MNHNS and SASEGT. CDR3: CASSDRTGTMNTEAFF. The CDR3 DNA reads TGTGCCAGCAGTGACCGGACAGGGACTATGAACACTGAAGCTTTCTTT.

This chain connects TRBV6-2 or TRBV6-3 to TRBJ1-1; the D gene is possibly TRBD1 (6 bases). V dropped 0 bases and J dropped 5 bases, with 22 bases sitting between them. The CDR3 runs to 18 residues. CDR1 is MNHEY, CDR2 SVGEGT, per germline. CDR3 residues: CASSYSYRVLTLDTEAFF. CDR3 in DNA: TGTGCCAGCAGTTACTCGTACAGGGTATTAACTCTAGATACTGAAGCTTTCTTT.

This clonotype has more than one count but fewer than ten. The chain employs TRBV11-2 and TRBJ2-3; 8 bases line up with TRBD2. V was clipped by 0 bases and J by 4 bases; unmatched bases: 9. The CDR3 extends over 17 amino acids. The germline gives CDR1 SGHAT, CDR2 FQNNGV. CDR3 residues: CASSLDRGSGVADTQYF. The CDR3, as DNA: TGTGCCAGCAGCTTAGATCGGGGTAGCGGGGTAGCAGATACGCAGTATTTT.

This clonotype has just a few counts. The J gene is TRBJ2-3, the V gene TRBV3-1; perhaps TRBD2 as D (6 bases). The CDR3 runs to 15 residues. Per the germline V gene, CDR1 is LGHDT and CDR2 is YNNKEL (reference sequence). V was shortened by 6 bases and J by 4 bases, with 17 bases between the two germline ends. The chain's CDR3 is CASSPGTGGSDTQYF. In DNA, the CDR3 is TGTGCCAGCAGTCCCGGGACTGGGGGATCAGATACGCAGTATTTT.

V usage is TRBV6-2 or TRBV6-3 and J usage is TRBJ1-2, with a possible D match to TRBD1 (5 bases). Germline V gene sequence: CDR1 MNHEY, CDR2 SVGEGT. The V end lost 7 bases, the J end lost 10 bases, and 28 bases lay between the germline ends. The CDR3 runs 16 residues. The CDR3 region has the DNA TGTGCCAGCACCCATCAATCCAGGGTGTTAGGTTGGAACTACACCTTC. Its protein is CASTHQSRVLGWNYTF.

The sample holds many counts of this clonotype. The rearrangement joins TRBV5-8 to TRBJ2-7; 9 nucleotides line up with TRBD1. V lost 2 bases, J lost 1 base, and 4 bases stayed unmatched. CDR3 length: 15 amino acids. Germline-derived CDR1 and CDR2 are SGHTS and YDEGEE. CDR3 nucleotide sequence: TGTGCCAGCAGCTTACTACAGGGGGCGTCCTACGAGCAGTACTTC. This codes for CASSLLQGASYEQYF.

The chain employs TRBV7-3 and TRBJ2-7; 7 positions agree with TRBD2. Germline lookup yields CDR1 SGHTA and CDR2 FQGTGA. This CDR3 is built from 15 residues. The V gene end was trimmed by 5 bases and the J gene end by 3 bases; junction bases not matched to a gene: 10. The CDR3 here is CASSIFPGGGYEQYV. CDR3 nucleotides: TGTGCCAGCAGCATTTTCCCCGGCGGGGGCTACGAGCAGTACGTC.

This clonotype showed up many times. The chain links TRBV20-1 to TRBJ1-3, with D unresolved. This CDR3 comprises 13 residues. CDR1 is DFQATT, CDR2 SNEGSKA, per germline (reference sequence). V lost 1 base and J 7 bases, leaving 11 bases between the germline ends. The CDR3 DNA reads TGCAGTGCTAGAGTTAATGCGGGGAACACCATATATTTT. This gives the protein CSARVNAGNTIYF.

This clonotype was recorded many times. The chain carries TRBV2 and TRBJ2-7; D tentatively reads TRBD1 or TRBD2 (5 bases each). Germline V gives CDR1 SNHLY, CDR2 FYNNEI. Trimming left V 4 bases short and J 3 bases short, with 10 bases between. This CDR3 contains 13 residues. The CDR3 nucleotides are TGTGCCAGCAGTGGGGACGGAGTCTACGAGCAGTACGTC. It codes for CASSGDGVYEQYV.

This rearrangement joins TRBV7-8 to TRBJ2-7; TRBD1 aligns across 8 bases. The CDR3 extends over 12 amino acids. V trimming: 5 bases; J trimming: 4 bases; junction bases outside the gene matches: 1. Germline CDR1 SGHVS, CDR2 FQNEAQ. DNA of the CDR3: TGTGCCAGCAGCGACAGGGGATACGAGCAGTACTTC. Translated: CASSDRGYEQYF. The variable domain in full, completed from reference TRBV7-8 and TRBJ2-7, reads GAGVSQSPRYKVAKRGQDVALRCDPISGHVSLFWYQQALGQGPEFLTYFQNEAQLDKSGLPSDRFFAERPEGSVSTLKIQRTQQEDSAVYLCASSDRGYEQYFGPGTRLTVT.

This chain links TRBV10-2 with TRBJ1-1; 7 nucleotides agree with TRBD1. The CDR3 runs to 14 residues. The trim removed 0 bases at V and 9 bases at J, leaving 7 bases unmatched. The germline V gene has CDR1 WSHSY and CDR2 SAAADI. The CDR3 sequence is CASSESPGGGKAFF. The CDR3 DNA is TGCGCCAGCAGTGAGTCCCCAGGGGGGGGAAAAGCTTTCTTT.

The chain employs TRBV18 and TRBJ1-1; D perhaps matches TRBD1 (5 bases). CDR1 and CDR2 from the germline V gene are KGHSH and LQKENI. The ends were cut back, 6 bases at V and 6 bases at J, with 11 bases in the middle. This CDR3 has 12 residues. CDR3 protein: CASSDSAAEAFF. For the CDR3, the DNA is TGTGCCAGCTCCGACAGTGCCGCTGAAGCTTTCTTT.

This rearrangement joins TRBV14 to TRBJ2-5; 8 bases match TRBD1. The V gene end was trimmed by 3 bases and the J gene end by 5 bases; junction bases not matched to a gene: 8. This CDR3 has 15 amino acids. Germline CDR1 is SGHDN and CDR2 is FVKESK. The CDR3 reads CASSQTPGGRETQYF. In DNA form, the CDR3 reads TGTGCCAGCAGCCAGACTCCAGGGGGCCGGGAGACCCAGTACTTC.

There are a few counts of this clonotype. At one of its ends the junction is not consistent with the germline gene, which may arise from a read error. The rearrangement links TRBV5-1 to TRBJ2-2; D is perhaps TRBD1 or TRBD2 (5 bases each). Germline CDR1 and CDR2: SGHRS and YFSETQ. This CDR3 comprises 14 residues. The CDR3: CASSWGQGPGELVF. The CDR3 region has the DNA TGCGCCAGCAGCTGGGGCCAAGGACCCGGGGAGCTGGTTTTT.